This T cell receptor (beta chain) derives from a study of blood T cell repertoires in COVID-19. Clones were read by immunoSEQ multiplex PCR, and TCRdb kept only the in-frame ones, dropping some. The sample lists 250,000 to 300,000 clones; 86% were seen once. The CDR3 has 16 amino acids. Germline V gene data show CDR1 as MNHNS and CDR2 as SASEGT. Trimming shortened V by 0 bases and J by 3 bases, and 15 bases separated the two germline ends. The chain links TRBV6-1 to TRBJ2-7; a possible D gene is TRBD1 (5 bases). This clonotype was sampled from a man aged 18 to 29 with active or convalescent COVID-19. The material sequenced was peripheral blood. The CDR3 loop reads CASSEAEGARGYEQYF. As DNA, the CDR3 is TGTGCCAGCAGTGAAGCGGAAGGGGCGCGAGGCTACGAGCAGTACTTC.